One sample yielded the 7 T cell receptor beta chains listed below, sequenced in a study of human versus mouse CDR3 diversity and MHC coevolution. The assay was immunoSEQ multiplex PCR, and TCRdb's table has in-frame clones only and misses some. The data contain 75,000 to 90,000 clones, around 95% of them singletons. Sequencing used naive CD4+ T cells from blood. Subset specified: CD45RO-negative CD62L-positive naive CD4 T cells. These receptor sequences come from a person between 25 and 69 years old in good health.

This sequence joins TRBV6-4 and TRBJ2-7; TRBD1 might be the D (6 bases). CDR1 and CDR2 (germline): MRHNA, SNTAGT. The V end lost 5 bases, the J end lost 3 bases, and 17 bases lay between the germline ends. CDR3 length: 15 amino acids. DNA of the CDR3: TGTGCCAGCAGTTCACAGGGAAGCCCTGACTACGAGCAGTACTTC. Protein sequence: CASSSQGSPDYEQYF.

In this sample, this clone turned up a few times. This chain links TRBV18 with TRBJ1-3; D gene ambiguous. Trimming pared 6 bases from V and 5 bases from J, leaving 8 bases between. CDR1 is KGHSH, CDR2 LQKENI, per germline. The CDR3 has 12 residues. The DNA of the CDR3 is TGTGCCAGCTCTCCTGACAGAAACACCATATATTTT. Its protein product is CASSPDRNTIYF. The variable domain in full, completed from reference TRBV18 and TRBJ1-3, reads NAGVMQNPRHLVRRRGQEARLRCSPMKGHSHVYWYRQLPEEGLKFMVYLQKENIIDESGMPKERFSAEFPKEGPSILRIQQVVRGDSAAYFCASSPDRNTIYFGEGSWLTVV.

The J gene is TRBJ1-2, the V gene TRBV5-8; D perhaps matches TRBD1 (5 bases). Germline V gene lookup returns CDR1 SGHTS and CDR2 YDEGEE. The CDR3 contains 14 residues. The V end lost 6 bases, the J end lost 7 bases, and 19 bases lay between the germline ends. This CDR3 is CASNLVSHGGGYTF. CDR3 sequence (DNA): TGTGCCAGCAACCTAGTGAGCCACGGGGGTGGCTACACCTTC.

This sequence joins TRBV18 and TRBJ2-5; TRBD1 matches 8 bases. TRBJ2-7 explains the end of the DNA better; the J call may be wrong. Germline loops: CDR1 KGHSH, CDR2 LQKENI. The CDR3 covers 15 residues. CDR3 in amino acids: CASSPTGTGSHEQYF. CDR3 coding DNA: TGTGCCAGCTCACCAACCGGGACAGGCAGCCACGAGCAGTACTTC.

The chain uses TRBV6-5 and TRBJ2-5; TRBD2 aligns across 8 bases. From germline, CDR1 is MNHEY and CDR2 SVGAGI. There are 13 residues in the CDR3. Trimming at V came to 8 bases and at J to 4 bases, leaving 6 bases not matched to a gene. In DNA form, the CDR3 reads TGTGCCAGCCGACGGGCGGGAGGAGAGACCCAGTACTTC. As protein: CASRRAGGETQYF.

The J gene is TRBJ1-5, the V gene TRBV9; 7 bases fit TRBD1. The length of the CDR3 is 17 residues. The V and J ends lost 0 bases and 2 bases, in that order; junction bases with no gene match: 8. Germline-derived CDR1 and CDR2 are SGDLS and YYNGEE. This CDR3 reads CASSVDDAGTGNQPQHF. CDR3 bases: TGTGCCAGCAGCGTAGACGATGCGGGGACAGGCAATCAGCCCCAGCATTTT.

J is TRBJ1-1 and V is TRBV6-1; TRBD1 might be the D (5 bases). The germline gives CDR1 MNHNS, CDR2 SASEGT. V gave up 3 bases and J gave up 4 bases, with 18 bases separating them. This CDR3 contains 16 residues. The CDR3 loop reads CASSDQPQGLSTEAFF. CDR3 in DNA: TGTGCCAGCAGTGATCAGCCGCAGGGATTAAGCACTGAAGCTTTCTTT.